This T cell receptor (beta chain) derives from a study of cytomegalovirus exposure and HLA in healthy donors. Notes on the study in general: A missense DCLRE1C variant was associated with V- and J-gene trimming of TCR beta chains in a later analysis, and an independent cohort replicated the association. Confirmation in vitro established that three CMV-associated chains were specific for CMV antigens. Most subjects had HLA-A and HLA-B alleles reportedly predicted accurately by TCR beta sequences. In a later analysis, at a false discovery rate of 0.05, some 17,000 TCR beta sequences were associated with HLA alleles.

Both 60 Vbeta primers and 13 Jbeta primers went into the PCR. Profiled with immunoSEQ multiplex PCR; TCRdb holds only in-frame clones, not every one. The table has some 120,000 clones, more than 65% seen once. Germline V gene data show CDR1 as MGHRA and CDR2 as YSYEKL. This CDR3 spans 18 amino acids. The ends lost 3 bases at V and 0 bases at J; junction bases unmatched: 12. A word on this clone: Its antigen is currently unknown.

The specimen was PBMCs. This receptor was obtained from a man younger than 35 in good health and CMV-seropositive. The rearrangement links TRBV4-1 to TRBJ1-1; 8 bases are a match to TRBD1. CDR3 loop: CASSHPGQGAPLNTEAFF. DNA for the CDR3: TGCGCCAGCAGCCATCCTGGGCAGGGGGCCCCCTTGAACACTGAAGCTTTCTTT.